The clone carrying this T cell receptor (beta chain) has only a few counts. Its antigen is not identified. The CDR3 covers 14 residues. Germline assignment: CDR1 SGHRS and CDR2 YFSETQ. Trimming cost V 0 bases and J 7 bases, with 11 bases left between them. The source of the sample is a study of cytomegalovirus exposure and HLA in healthy donors. General study points: Altogether, some 160 TCR beta chains were recorded as cytomegalovirus-associated.

In the PCR, 60 Vbeta and 13 Jbeta primers were used. Assay used: immunoSEQ multiplex PCR; TCRdb lists only in-frame clones, some missing. The sample includes roughly 170,000 clones, roughly four fifths of them seen just once. The chain employs TRBV5-1 and TRBJ1-3; D is possibly TRBD1 (5 bases). The TCR comes from a girl between 5 and 17 years old in good health and CMV-seropositive. The sample was PBMCs. The CDR3 loop is CASSLAGMGNTIYF. The CDR3 bases are TGCGCCAGCAGCTTGGCAGGGATGGGGAACACCATATATTTT.